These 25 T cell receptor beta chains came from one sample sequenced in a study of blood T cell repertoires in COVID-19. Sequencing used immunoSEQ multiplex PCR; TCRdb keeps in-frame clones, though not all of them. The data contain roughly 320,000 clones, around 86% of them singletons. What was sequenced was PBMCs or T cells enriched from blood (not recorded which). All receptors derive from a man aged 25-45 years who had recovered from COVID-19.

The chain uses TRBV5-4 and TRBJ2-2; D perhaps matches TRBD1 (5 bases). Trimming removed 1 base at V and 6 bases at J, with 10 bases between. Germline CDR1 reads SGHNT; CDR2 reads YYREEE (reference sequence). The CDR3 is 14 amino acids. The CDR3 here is CASSLRGTPGELFF. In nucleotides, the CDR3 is TGTGCCAGCAGCTTGAGGGGCACCCCCGGGGAGCTGTTTTTT. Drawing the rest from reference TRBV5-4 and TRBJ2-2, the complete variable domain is ETGVTQSPTHLIKTRGQQVTLRCSSQSGHNTVSWYQQALGQGPQFIFQYYREEENGRGNFPPRFSGLQFPNYSSELNVNALELDDSALYLCASSLRGTPGELFFGEGSRLTVL.

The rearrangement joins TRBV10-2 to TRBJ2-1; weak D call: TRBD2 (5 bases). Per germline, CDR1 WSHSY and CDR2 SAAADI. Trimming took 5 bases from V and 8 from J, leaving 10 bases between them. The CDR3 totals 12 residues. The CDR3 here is CASSPYGDEQFF. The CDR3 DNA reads TGCGCCAGCAGTCCTTACGGGGATGAGCAGTTCTTC.

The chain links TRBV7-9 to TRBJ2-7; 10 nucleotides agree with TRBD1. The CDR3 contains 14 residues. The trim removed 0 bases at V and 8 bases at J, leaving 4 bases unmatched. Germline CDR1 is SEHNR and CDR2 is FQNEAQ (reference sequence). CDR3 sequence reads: CASSLAQGQGKQYF. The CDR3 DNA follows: TGTGCCAGCAGCTTAGCGCAGGGACAGGGGAAGCAGTACTTC.

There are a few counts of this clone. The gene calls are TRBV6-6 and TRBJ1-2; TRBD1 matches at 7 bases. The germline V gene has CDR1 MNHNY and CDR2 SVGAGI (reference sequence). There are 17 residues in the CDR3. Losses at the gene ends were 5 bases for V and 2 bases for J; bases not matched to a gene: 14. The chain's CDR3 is CASSRSSGGQRNYGYTF. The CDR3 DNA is TGTGCCAGCAGTCGAAGCAGTGGGGGACAGCGAAACTATGGCTACACCTTC.

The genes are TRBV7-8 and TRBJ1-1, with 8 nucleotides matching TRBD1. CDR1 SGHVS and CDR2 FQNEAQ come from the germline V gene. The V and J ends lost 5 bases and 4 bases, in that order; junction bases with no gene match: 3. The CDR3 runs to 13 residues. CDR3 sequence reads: CASSHQGATEAFF. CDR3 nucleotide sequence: TGTGCCAGCAGCCACCAGGGGGCCACTGAAGCTTTCTTT.

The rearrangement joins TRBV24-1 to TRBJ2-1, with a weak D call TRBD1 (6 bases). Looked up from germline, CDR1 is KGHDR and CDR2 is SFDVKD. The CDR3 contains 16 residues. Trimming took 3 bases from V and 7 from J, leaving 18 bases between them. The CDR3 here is CATSDTGRGWYNEQFF. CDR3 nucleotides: TGTGCCACCAGTGATACCGGCAGGGGCTGGTATAATGAGCAGTTCTTC.

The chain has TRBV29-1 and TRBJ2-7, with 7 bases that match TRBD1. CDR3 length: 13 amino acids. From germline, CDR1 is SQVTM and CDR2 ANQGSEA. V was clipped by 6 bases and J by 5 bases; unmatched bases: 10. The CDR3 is CSVTGQAGHEQYF. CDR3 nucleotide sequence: TGCAGCGTGACCGGACAGGCAGGCCACGAGCAGTACTTC.

In DNA, the CDR3 is TGTGCCAGCAGCTTACGGGGAATGACACAAGAGACCCAGTACTTC. Translation: CASSLRGMTQETQYF. J is TRBJ2-5 and V is TRBV7-9; a possible D gene is TRBD2 (5 bases). CDR1 and CDR2 (germline): SEHNR, FQNEAQ (reference sequence). This CDR3 has 15 residues. The V end lost 2 bases, the J end lost 2 bases, and 12 bases lay between the germline ends.

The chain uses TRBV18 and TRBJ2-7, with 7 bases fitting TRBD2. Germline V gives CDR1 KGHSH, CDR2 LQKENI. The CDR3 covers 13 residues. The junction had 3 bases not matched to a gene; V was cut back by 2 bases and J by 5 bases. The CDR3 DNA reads TGTGCCAGCTCACCATACCGGGAGGACGAGCAGTACTTC. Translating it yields CASSPYREDEQYF.

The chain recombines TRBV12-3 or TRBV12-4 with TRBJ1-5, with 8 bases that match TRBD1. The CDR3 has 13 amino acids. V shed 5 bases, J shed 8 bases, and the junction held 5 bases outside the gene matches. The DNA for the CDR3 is TGTGCCAGCAGTGCTCAGGGGGCCGAGCCCCAGCATTTT. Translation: CASSAQGAEPQHF.

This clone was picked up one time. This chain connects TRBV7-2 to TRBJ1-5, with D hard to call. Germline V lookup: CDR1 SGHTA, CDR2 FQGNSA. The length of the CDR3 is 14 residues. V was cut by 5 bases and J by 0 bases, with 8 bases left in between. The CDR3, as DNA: TGTGCCAGCAGCCCGCGTCTTAGCAATCAGCCCCAGCATTTT. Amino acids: CASSPRLSNQPQHF.

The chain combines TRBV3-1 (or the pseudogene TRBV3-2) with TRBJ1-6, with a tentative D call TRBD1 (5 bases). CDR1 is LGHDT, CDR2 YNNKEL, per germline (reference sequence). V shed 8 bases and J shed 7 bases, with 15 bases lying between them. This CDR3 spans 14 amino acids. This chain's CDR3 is CASGAGQYNSPLHF. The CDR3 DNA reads TGTGCCAGCGGGGCAGGCCAATACAATTCACCCCTCCACTTT.

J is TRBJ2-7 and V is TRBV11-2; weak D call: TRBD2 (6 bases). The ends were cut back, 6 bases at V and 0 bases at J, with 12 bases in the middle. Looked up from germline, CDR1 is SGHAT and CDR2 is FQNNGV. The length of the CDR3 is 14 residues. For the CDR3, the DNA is TGTGCCAGCAGTGGGGACTCTCTCTCCTACGAGCAGTACTTC. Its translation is CASSGDSLSYEQYF. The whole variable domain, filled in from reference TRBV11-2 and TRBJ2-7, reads EAGVAQSPRYKIIEKRQSVAFWCNPISGHATLYWYQQILGQGPKLLIQFQNNGVVDDSQLPKDRFSAERLKGVDSTLKIQPAKLEDSAVYLCASSGDSLSYEQYFGPGTRLTVT.

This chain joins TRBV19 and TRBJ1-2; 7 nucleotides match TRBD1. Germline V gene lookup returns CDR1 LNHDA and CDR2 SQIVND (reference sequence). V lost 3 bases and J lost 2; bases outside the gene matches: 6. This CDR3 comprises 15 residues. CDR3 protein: CASSMFGQVNYGYTF. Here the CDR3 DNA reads TGTGCCAGTAGTATGTTTGGACAGGTCAACTATGGCTACACCTTC.

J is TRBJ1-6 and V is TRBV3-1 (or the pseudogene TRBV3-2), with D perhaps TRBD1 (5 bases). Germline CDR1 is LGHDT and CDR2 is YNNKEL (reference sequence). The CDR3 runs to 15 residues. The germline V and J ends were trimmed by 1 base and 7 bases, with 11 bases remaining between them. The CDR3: CASSQAGGVNSPLHF. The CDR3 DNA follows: TGTGCCAGCAGCCAAGCGGGGGGGGTCAATTCACCCCTCCACTTT.

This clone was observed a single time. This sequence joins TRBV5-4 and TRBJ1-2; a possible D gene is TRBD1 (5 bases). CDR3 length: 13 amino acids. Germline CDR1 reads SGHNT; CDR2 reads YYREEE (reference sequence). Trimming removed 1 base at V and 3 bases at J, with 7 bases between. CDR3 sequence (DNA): TGTGCCAGCAGCTTGACAGGTTACTATGGCTACACCTTC. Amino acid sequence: CASSLTGYYGYTF.

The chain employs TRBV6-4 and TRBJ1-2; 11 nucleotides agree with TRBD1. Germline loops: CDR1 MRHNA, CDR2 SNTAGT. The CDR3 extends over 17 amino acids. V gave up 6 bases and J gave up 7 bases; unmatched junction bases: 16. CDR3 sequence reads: CASSEFGQGAWMGGYTF. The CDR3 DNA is TGTGCCAGCAGCGAATTCGGACAGGGGGCGTGGATGGGTGGCTACACCTTC.

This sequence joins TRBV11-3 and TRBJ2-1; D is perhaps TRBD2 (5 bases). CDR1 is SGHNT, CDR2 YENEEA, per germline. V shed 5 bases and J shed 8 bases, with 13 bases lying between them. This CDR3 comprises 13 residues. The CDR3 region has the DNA TGTGCCAGCAGCCCACGGGGTAGCTATGAGCAGTTCTTC. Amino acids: CASSPRGSYEQFF.

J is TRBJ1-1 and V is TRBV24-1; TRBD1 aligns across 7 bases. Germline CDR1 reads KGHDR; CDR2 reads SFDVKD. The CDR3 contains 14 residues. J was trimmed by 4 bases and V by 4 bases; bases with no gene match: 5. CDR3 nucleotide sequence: TGTGCCACCAGTGACCCGACAGGGACCACTGAAGCTTTCTTT. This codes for CATSDPTGTTEAFF.

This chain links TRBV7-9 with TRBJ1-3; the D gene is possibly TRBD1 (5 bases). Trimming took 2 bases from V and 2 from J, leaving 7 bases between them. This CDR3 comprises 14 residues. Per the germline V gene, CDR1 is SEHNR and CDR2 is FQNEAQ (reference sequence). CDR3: CASSLQGTGNTIYF. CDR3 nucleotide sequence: TGTGCCAGCAGCTTACAGGGAACTGGAAACACCATATATTTT.

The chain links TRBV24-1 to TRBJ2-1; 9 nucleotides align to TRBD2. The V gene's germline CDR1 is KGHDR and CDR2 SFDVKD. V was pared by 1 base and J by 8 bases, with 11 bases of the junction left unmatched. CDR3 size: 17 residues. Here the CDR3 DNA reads TGTGCCACCAGTGATTTCGGCCTAGCGGGATCTGAGGATGAGCAGTTCTTC. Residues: CATSDFGLAGSEDEQFF.

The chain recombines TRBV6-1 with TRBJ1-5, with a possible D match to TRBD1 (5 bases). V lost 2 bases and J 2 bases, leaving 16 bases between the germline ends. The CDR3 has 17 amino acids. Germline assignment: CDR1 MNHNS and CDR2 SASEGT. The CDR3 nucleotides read TGTGCCAGCAGTGAACGTCCCCGTGAAGGGGGCAATCAGCCCCAGCATTTT. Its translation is CASSERPREGGNQPQHF.

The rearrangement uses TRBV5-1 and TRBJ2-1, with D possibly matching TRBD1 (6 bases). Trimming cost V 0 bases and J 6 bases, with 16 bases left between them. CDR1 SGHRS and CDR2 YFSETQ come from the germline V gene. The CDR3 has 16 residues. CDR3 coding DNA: TGCGCCAGCAGCTTGGGACAGGTTGGAATTCGCAATGAGCAGTTCTTC. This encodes CASSLGQVGIRNEQFF.

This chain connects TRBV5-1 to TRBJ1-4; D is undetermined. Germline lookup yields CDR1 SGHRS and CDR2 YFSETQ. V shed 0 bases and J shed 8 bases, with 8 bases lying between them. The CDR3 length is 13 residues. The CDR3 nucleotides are TGCGCCAGCAGCTTGGTTTCGCAGGAAAAACTGTTTTTT. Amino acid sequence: CASSLVSQEKLFF.

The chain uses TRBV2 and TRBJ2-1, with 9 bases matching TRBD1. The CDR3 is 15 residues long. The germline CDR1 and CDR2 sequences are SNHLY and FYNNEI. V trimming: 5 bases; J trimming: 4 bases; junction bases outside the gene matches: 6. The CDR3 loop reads CASSSGTGLYNEQFF. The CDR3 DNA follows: TGTGCCAGCAGTTCCGGGACAGGGCTGTACAATGAGCAGTTCTTC.